Below, 10 T cell receptor beta chains from the same sample are listed, as sequenced in a study of T cell clusters in autoimmune cytopenias. TRB was amplified by touch-down multiplex PCR, primer pools A and B combined. TCRdb re-called the multiplex PCR reads; one entry per CDR3 protein, DNA not given. The sample holds thousands of distinct CDR3 sequences. TRB amplification used 250 ng of peripheral blood genomic DNA. The same data also contributed to another study, on T cell repertoires in aging, cancer and after chemotherapy.

The specimen sequenced was peripheral blood. These receptor sequences come from a human donor with an autoimmune cytopenia or autoimmune hepatitis (not recorded which).

This clonotype ranks as medium-sized in terms of frequency. This rearrangement joins TRBV29-1 to TRBJ2-3; TCRdb designates TRBD2, a call that cannot be tested without DNA. The CDR3 loop spans 12 amino acids. Germline V gives CDR1 SQVTM, CDR2 ANQGSEA. The CDR3 loop reads CSVYGGKDTQYF.

The rearrangement uses TRBV27 and TRBJ2-5. The germline gives CDR1 MNHEY, CDR2 SMNVEV (reference sequence). The CDR3 consists of 11 residues. CDR3 sequence: CASSLGETQYF.

This sequence joins TRBV4-1 and TRBJ1-6; the TCRdb D gene call, TRBD1, has no DNA to confirm it. The germline V gene has CDR1 MGHRA and CDR2 YSYEKL. The CDR3 has 18 residues. CDR3 residues: CASSLTGGVSSYNSPLHF.

The chain joins TRBV19 to TRBJ2-1. The CDR3 is 15 residues long. Germline V lookup: CDR1 LNHDA, CDR2 SQIVND (reference sequence). The CDR3 region is CASSMRSGSYNEQFF. Together with reference TRBV19 and TRBJ2-1, the CDR3 gives the full variable domain: DGGITQSPKYLFRKEGQNVTLSCEQNLNHDAMYWYRQDPGQGLRLIYYSQIVNDFQKGDIAEGYSVSREKKESFPLTVTSAQKNPTAFYLCASSMRSGSYNEQFFGPGTRLTVL.

The chain employs TRBV13 and TRBJ1-2; TCRdb's D call, TRBD1, is unchecked because there is no DNA. The germline V gene has CDR1 PRHDT and CDR2 FYEKMQ (reference sequence). The CDR3 covers 14 residues. Here the CDR3 reads CASSLGPPKSGYTF.

The chain links TRBV12-3 or TRBV12-4 to TRBJ1-2. This CDR3 is built from 14 residues. The CDR3 sequence is CASSLLEINYGYTF.

V gene TRBV20-1 combines with J gene TRBJ2-2; the D call from TCRdb, TRBD1, cannot be confirmed without DNA. Germline V lookup: CDR1 DFQATT, CDR2 SNEGSKA (reference sequence). The CDR3 length is 16 residues. Here the CDR3 reads CSARTGTGRVTGELFF.

The chain employs TRBV7-9 and TRBJ1-1; TCRdb reports TRBD1, a call that lacks DNA to check it against. CDR3 length: 17 residues. CDR1 SEHNR and CDR2 FQNEAQ come from the germline V gene (reference sequence). The CDR3 spells CASRTLATGFGGTEAFF. The full variable domain, completed using reference TRBV7-9 and TRBJ1-1, is DTGVSQNPRHKITKRGQNVTFRCDPISEHNRLYWYRQTLGQGPEFLTYFQNEAQLEKSRLLSDRFSAERPKGSFSTLEIQRTEQGDSAMYLCASRTLATGFGGTEAFFGQGTRLTVV.

V usage is TRBV20-1 and J usage is TRBJ2-1; the D call of TRBD2 rests on TCRdb alone, since no DNA is present to check it. The CDR3 loop spans 15 amino acids. Germline assignment: CDR1 DFQATT and CDR2 SNEGSKA (reference sequence). The chain's CDR3 is CSARGTSGRGNEQFF.

This chain connects TRBV5-5 to TRBJ1-2. Germline-derived CDR1 and CDR2 are SGHKS and YYEKEE (reference sequence). The length of the CDR3 is 16 residues. The CDR3 sequence is CASSLASSGLNYGYTF. The full variable domain, in which reference TRBV5-5 and TRBJ1-2 provide the parts outside the CDR3, is DAGVTQSPTHLIKTRGQQVTLRCSPISGHKSVSWYQQVLGQGPQFIFQYYEKEERGRGNFPDRFSARQFPNYSSELNVNALLLGDSALYLCASSLASSGLNYGYTFGSGTRLTVV.